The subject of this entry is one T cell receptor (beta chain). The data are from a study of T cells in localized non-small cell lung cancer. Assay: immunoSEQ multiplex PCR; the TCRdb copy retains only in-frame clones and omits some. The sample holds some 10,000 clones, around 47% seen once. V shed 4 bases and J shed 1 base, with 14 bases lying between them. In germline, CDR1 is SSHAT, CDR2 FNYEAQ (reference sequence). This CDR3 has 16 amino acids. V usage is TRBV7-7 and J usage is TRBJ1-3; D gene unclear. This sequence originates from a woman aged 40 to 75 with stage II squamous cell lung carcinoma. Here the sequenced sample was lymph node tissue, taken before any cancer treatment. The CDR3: CASSSTLSLSGNTIYF. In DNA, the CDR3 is TGTGCCAGCAGCTCGACGCTCTCCCTTTCTGGAAACACCATATATTTT.